Listed here are 3 T cell receptor beta chains from one sample, sequenced in a study of shared clonotypes between healthy human individuals. Assay used: immunoSEQ multiplex PCR; TCRdb lists only in-frame clones, some missing. This table has roughly 300,000 clones, over 75% appearing once. Sequencing was performed on memory CD8+ T cells sorted from blood. Subset of the sample: CD45RO+ cells pooled with CCR7-negative TemRA cells. The receptors here all came from a man aged 18 to 30 in good health.

The chain is built from TRBV27 and TRBJ2-7; 9 nucleotides align to TRBD1. The germline V gene encodes CDR1 MNHEY and CDR2 SMNVEV (reference sequence). The V and J ends lost 5 bases and 5 bases, in that order; junction bases with no gene match: 10. The CDR3 length is 15 residues. CDR3 residues: CASSVSGTGFNEQYF. CDR3 coding DNA: TGTGCCAGCAGTGTCTCCGGGACAGGGTTCAACGAGCAGTACTTC.

The CDR3 DNA sequence: TGTGCCATCAGCAAGGACGATGCGGTCTACGAGCAGTACTTC. This codes for CAISKDDAVYEQYF. The rearrangement links TRBV10-3 to TRBJ2-7; D is ambiguous. There are 14 residues in the CDR3. Germline-derived CDR1 and CDR2 are ENHRY and SYGVKD. The ends were cut back, 6 bases at V and 3 bases at J, with 15 bases in the middle.

The sample holds a few counts of this clone. The chain links TRBV4-1 to TRBJ2-1; 8 nucleotides line up with TRBD2. With 0 bases clipped from V and 5 bases from J, the junction kept 12 bases outside the gene matches. The CDR3 sequence is 18 residues long. Germline V gene lookup returns CDR1 MGHRA and CDR2 YSYEKL. The CDR3 protein is CASSQDPPSSGGHNEQFF. In DNA form, the CDR3 reads TGCGCCAGCAGCCAAGACCCCCCGTCCAGCGGGGGCCACAATGAGCAGTTCTTC.